The 15 T cell receptor beta chains in this list originate from one sample, sequenced in a study of cytomegalovirus exposure and HLA in healthy donors. This PCR relied on a set of 60 Vbeta primers and 13 Jbeta primers. Clones were sequenced by immunoSEQ multiplex PCR, and TCRdb holds only the in-frame ones, with some missing. The sample carries fewer than 65,000 clones, approximately 73% recorded once. Sequencing was done on a sample of PBMCs. The receptors derive from a man in his forties or fifties in good health and CMV-seronegative.

This clone came up a few times. The chain has TRBV29-1 and TRBJ1-1; D is uncertain. In germline, CDR1 is SQVTM, CDR2 ANQGSEA. V lost 4 bases and J 2 bases, leaving 5 bases between the germline ends. CDR3 size: 11 residues. The CDR3 DNA is TGCAGCGTTGGAGTTAACACTGAAGCTTTCTTT. Its translation: CSVGVNTEAFF.

The gene calls are TRBV6-5 and TRBJ2-1; D gene unclear. Trimming pared 4 bases from V and 8 bases from J, leaving 9 bases between. This CDR3 contains 12 residues. Germline V lookup: CDR1 MNHEY, CDR2 SVGAGI. CDR3 sequence reads: CASSSPIYEQFF. CDR3 bases: TGTGCCAGCAGTTCCCCTATTTATGAGCAGTTCTTC.

The chain carries TRBV6-1 and TRBJ1-6; unclear D gene. Deletions cut 3 bases from V and 10 bases from J, with 10 bases between. This CDR3 comprises 13 residues. CDR1 and CDR2 (germline): MNHNS, SASEGT. CDR3 sequence (DNA): TGTGCCAGCAGTGACCAGTCGCGGTCACCCCTCCACTTT. Residues: CASSDQSRSPLHF.

The chain links TRBV5-1 to TRBJ2-7; D gene unclear. Trimming removed 1 base from V and 3 bases from J, with 8 bases in between. Germline assignment: CDR1 SGHRS and CDR2 YFSETQ. The CDR3 is 13 amino acids. DNA for the CDR3: TGCGCCAGCAGCTTGTCTCCGTACTACGAGCAGTACTTC. The encoded protein is CASSLSPYYEQYF. Looking up the rest from reference TRBV5-1 and TRBJ2-7 gives the full variable domain: KAGVTQTPRYLIKTRGQQVTLSCSPISGHRSVSWYQQTPGQGLQFLFEYFSETQRNKGNFPGRFSGRQFSNSRSEMNVSTLELGDSALYLCASSLSPYYEQYFGPGTRLTVT.

This clone was counted a few times. The V and J genes are TRBV10-1 and TRBJ2-7; TRBD1 matches 7 bases. The length of the CDR3 is 15 residues. Germline CDR1 is WNHNN and CDR2 is SYGVQD (reference sequence). Germline trimming cut 0 bases from V and 3 bases from J; bases unmatched to any gene: 5. This chain's CDR3 is CASSESLGQNYEQYF. The CDR3 DNA sequence: TGCGCCAGCAGTGAGTCTTTGGGACAGAACTACGAGCAGTACTTC.

The chain joins TRBV5-6 to TRBJ2-7, with D perhaps TRBD2 (7 bases). Trimming cost V 3 bases and J 2 bases, with 12 bases left between them. The germline CDR1 and CDR2 sequences are SGHDT and YYEEEE. The CDR3 loop spans 14 amino acids. Here the CDR3 reads CASSWGGGAYEQYF. The CDR3 coding sequence is TGTGCCAGCAGCTGGGGAGGGGGGGCCTACGAGCAGTACTTC.

V gene TRBV27 combines with J gene TRBJ1-1; no clear D gene. CDR1 MNHEY and CDR2 SMNVEV come from the germline V gene (reference sequence). The CDR3 is made up of 13 amino acids. V gave up 2 bases and J gave up 4 bases, with 8 bases separating them. CDR3 bases: TGTGCCAGCAGTTTAGGAGGGATCACTGAAGCTTTCTTT. Protein product: CASSLGGITEAFF.

The genes are TRBV18 and TRBJ2-1, with 16 bases fitting TRBD2. V lost 6 bases to trimming and J lost 8 bases; unmatched junction nucleotides: 10. Germline assignment: CDR1 KGHSH and CDR2 LQKENI. This CDR3 spans 17 amino acids. CDR3: CASSSGTSGGDRDEQFF. The CDR3 DNA reads as TGTGCCAGCTCGAGCGGGACTAGCGGGGGGGACCGCGATGAGCAGTTCTTC.

The CDR3 here is CASSVPPGTSGATRYF. DNA of the CDR3: TGTGCCAGCAGTGTTCCCCCCGGGACTAGCGGGGCCACCAGGTACTTC. The chain links TRBV6-1 to TRBJ2-4, with 13 bases that match TRBD2. With V trimmed by 4 bases and J by 15 bases, 15 bases remained unmatched. From germline, CDR1 is MNHNS and CDR2 SASEGT. The CDR3 extends over 16 amino acids.

This clone occurred once. The chain employs TRBV7-8 and TRBJ2-4; a possible D gene is TRBD2 (6 bases). This CDR3 region has 18 residues. Germline-derived CDR1 and CDR2 are SGHVS and FQNEAQ. Trimming removed 2 bases from V and 0 bases from J, with 17 bases in between. In DNA, the CDR3 is TGTGCCAGCAGCTTACGGGGGAAATCCTCTCTAGCCAAAAACATTCAGTACTTC. Its protein product is CASSLRGKSSLAKNIQYF.

The rearrangement uses TRBV19 and TRBJ2-7; TRBD2 aligns across 12 bases. The CDR3 loop spans 19 amino acids. CDR1 and CDR2 from the germline V gene are LNHDA and SQIVND (reference sequence). V lost 1 base and J lost 2; bases outside the gene matches: 12. The CDR3 reads CASSIALLTSGGATYEQYF. DNA of the CDR3: TGTGCCAGTAGTATAGCCCTCCTGACTAGCGGGGGCGCCACCTACGAGCAGTACTTC.

V usage is TRBV2 and J usage is TRBJ1-1, with 7 bases matching TRBD1. Germline values: CDR1 SNHLY, CDR2 FYNNEI. The CDR3 is 15 amino acids. V shed 6 bases, J shed 4 bases, and the junction held 11 bases outside the gene matches. In DNA form, the CDR3 reads TGTGCCAGCAGCAAAAATACAGGGGTCGTCACTGAAGCTTTCTTT. Translated, it gives CASSKNTGVVTEAFF.

A word on this clone: One end of the junction fails to match germline, which may point to a read error. The J gene is TRBJ2-1, the V gene TRBV7-7; possibly TRBD2 for D (5 bases). Looked up from germline, CDR1 is SSHAT and CDR2 is FNYEAQ (reference sequence). This CDR3 has 15 residues. The CDR3 protein is CASSLDSASYNEQFF. CDR3 in DNA: TGTGCTAGCAGCTTAGATAGCGCCTCGTACAATGAGCAGTTCTTC.

This clone was picked up a small number of times. The chain carries TRBV4-2 and TRBJ2-7, with D tentatively TRBD2 (7 bases). The CDR3 extends over 14 amino acids. The V end was cut by 2 bases, the J end by 7 bases, with 15 bases between. Germline CDR1 and CDR2: LGHNA and YNFKEQ. CDR3 loop: CASSQRAGAGEQYF. CDR3 in DNA: TGTGCCAGCAGCCAACGGGCGGGGGCCGGGGAGCAGTACTTC.

The gene calls are TRBV19 and TRBJ1-1, with D maybe TRBD1 (6 bases). In germline, CDR1 is LNHDA, CDR2 SQIVND (reference sequence). The CDR3 runs 13 residues. Trimming cost V 9 bases and J 1 base, with 12 bases left between them. CDR3 amino acids: CASLQGPNTEAFF. The CDR3 DNA reads TGTGCCAGCCTACAGGGCCCGAACACTGAAGCTTTCTTT.